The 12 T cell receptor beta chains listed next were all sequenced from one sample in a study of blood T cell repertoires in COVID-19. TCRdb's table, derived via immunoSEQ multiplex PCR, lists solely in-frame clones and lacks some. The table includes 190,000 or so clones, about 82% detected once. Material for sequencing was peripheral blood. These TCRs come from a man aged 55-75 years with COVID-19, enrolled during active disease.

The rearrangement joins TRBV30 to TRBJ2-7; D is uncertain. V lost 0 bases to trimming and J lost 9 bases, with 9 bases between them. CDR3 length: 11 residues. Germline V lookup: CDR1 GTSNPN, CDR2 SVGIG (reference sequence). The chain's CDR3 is CAWSVAQVQYF. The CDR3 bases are TGTGCCTGGAGTGTAGCTCAAGTGCAGTACTTC.

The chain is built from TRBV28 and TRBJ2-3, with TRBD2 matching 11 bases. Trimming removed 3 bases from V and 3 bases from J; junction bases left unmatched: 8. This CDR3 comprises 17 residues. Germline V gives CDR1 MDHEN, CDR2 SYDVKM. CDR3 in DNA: TGTGCCAGCAGTTTGTTCTTAGCGGGAGGGGGAACAGATACGCAGTATTTT. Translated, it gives CASSLFLAGGGTDTQYF.

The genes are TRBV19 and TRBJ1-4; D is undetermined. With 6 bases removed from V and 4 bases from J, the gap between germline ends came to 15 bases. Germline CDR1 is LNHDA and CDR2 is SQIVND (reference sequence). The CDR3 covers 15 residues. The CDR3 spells CASSNRQYYNEKLFF. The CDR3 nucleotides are TGTGCCAGTAGCAATCGCCAGTACTATAATGAAAAACTGTTTTTT.

CDR3 loop: CASIVDRGGEQYF. CDR3 coding DNA: TGCGCCAGCATCGTGGACAGGGGAGGCGAGCAGTACTTC. This chain links TRBV5-1 with TRBJ2-7; 9 nucleotides line up with TRBD1. The CDR3 has 13 residues. CDR1 is SGHRS, CDR2 YFSETQ, per germline. The V segment lost 6 bases and the J segment 6 bases; nucleotides outside the gene matches: 7.

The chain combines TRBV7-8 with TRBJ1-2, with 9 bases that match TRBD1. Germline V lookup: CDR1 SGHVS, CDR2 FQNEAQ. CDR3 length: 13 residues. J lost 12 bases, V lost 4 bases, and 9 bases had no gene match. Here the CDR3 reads CASSWTGTGLHTF. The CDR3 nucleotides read TGTGCCAGCAGCTGGACCGGGACAGGGTTGCACACCTTC. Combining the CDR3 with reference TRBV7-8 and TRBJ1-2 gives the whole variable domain GAGVSQSPRYKVAKRGQDVALRCDPISGHVSLFWYQQALGQGPEFLTYFQNEAQLDKSGLPSDRFFAERPEGSVSTLKIQRTQQEDSAVYLCASSWTGTGLHTFGSGTRLTVV.

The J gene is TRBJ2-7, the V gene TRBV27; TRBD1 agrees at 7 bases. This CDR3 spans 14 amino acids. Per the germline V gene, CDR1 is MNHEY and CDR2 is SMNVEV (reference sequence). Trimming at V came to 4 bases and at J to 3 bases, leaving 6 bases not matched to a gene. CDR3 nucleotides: TGTGCCAGCAGTTCATCACGACAGGGCTACGAGCAGTACTTC. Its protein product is CASSSSRQGYEQYF.

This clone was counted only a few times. The CDR3 here is CASSWTALGEQYF. The CDR3, as DNA: TGTGCCAGCAGTTGGACAGCCTTGGGCGAGCAGTACTTC. This chain joins TRBV28 and TRBJ2-7; weak D call: TRBD1 (6 bases). CDR1 and CDR2 from the germline V gene are MDHEN and SYDVKM. V lost 4 bases, J lost 6 bases, and 13 bases lay in between. This CDR3 contains 13 residues.

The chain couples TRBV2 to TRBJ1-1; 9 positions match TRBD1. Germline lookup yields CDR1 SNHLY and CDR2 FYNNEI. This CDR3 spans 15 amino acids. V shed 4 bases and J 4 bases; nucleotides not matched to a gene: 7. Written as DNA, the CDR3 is TGTGCCAGCAGTGTACTACAGGGGGCGGGCACTGAAGCTTTCTTT. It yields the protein CASSVLQGAGTEAFF.

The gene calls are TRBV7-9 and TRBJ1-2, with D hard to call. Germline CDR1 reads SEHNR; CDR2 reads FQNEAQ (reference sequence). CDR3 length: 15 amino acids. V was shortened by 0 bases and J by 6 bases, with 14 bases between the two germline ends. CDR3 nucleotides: TGTGCCAGCAGCTTAGCGATCCGGGAGACGGATGGCTACACCTTC. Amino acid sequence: CASSLAIRETDGYTF. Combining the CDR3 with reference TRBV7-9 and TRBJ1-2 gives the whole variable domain DTGVSQNPRHKITKRGQNVTFRCDPISEHNRLYWYRQTLGQGPEFLTYFQNEAQLEKSRLLSDRFSAERPKGSFSTLEIQRTEQGDSAMYLCASSLAIRETDGYTFGSGTRLTVV.

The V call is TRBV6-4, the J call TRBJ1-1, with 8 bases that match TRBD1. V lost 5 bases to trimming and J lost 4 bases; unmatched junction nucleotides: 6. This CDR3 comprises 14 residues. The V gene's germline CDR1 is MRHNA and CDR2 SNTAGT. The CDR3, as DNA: TGTGCCAGCAGTCAGGACAGGGAATCCACTGAAGCTTTCTTT. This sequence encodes CASSQDRESTEAFF.

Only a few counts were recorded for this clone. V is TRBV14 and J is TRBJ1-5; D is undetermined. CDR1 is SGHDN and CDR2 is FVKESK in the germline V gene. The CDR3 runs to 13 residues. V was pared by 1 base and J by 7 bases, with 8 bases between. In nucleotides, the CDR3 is TGTGCCAGCAGCCAAGGGCGGGGACAGCCCCAGCATTTT. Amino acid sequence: CASSQGRGQPQHF.

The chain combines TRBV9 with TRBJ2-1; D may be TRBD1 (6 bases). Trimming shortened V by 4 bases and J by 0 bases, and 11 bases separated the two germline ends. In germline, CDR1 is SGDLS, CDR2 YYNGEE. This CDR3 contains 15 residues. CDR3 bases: TGTGCCAGCAGCCTCGGGACAAACTCCTACAATGAGCAGTTCTTC. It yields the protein CASSLGTNSYNEQFF.